This TCR beta chain derives from a study of blood T cell repertoires in COVID-19. The wider study: The United States, Italy and Spain were the sources of the acute and convalescent COVID-19 samples. PBMCs, B-cell-depleted T cells, or T cells provided the cDNA or gDNA that made up the material.

In its sample, this clone was seen once. In the study's own analysis: Amplification of reference gene primers was used by the study to estimate nucleated cell counts. Using immunoSEQ multiplex PCR, the repertoire was profiled, and TCRdb retains in-frame clones only, with some absent. From that table come the V and J calls and clone size; the DNA was used to work out D and trimming. The sample yields under 130,000 clones, about 88% seen once. This CDR3 region has 15 residues. With V trimmed by 4 bases and J by 2 bases, 7 bases remained unmatched. CDR1 SGHNT and CDR2 YYREEE come from the germline V gene (reference sequence).

Sequencing was performed on peripheral blood. The sequence was collected from a human donor in a cohort sampled during active COVID-19. V gene TRBV5-4 combines with J gene TRBJ2-3; the match to TRBD2 covers 7 bases. CDR3 loop: CASSTSGTLTDTQYF. DNA for the CDR3: TGTGCCAGCAGCACCAGCGGGACTCTCACAGATACGCAGTATTTT.